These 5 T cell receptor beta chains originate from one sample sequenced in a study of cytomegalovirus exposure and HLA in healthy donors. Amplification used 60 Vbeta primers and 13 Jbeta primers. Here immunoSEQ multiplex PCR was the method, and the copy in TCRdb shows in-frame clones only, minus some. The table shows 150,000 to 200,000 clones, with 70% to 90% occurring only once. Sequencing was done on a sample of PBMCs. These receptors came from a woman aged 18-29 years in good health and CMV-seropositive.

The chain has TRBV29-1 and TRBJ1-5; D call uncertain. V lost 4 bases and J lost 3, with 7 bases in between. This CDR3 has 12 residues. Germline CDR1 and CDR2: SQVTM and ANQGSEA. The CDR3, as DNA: TGCAGCGTTGGGGAGGCCAATCAGCCCCAGCATTTT. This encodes CSVGEANQPQHF.

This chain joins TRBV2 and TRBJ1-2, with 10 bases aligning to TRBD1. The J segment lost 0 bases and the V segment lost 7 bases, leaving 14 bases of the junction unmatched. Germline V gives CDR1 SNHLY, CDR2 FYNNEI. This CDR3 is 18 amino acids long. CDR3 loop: CASMGQGINQLANYGYTF. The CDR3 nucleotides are TGTGCCAGCATGGGACAGGGGATTAATCAGTTAGCTAACTATGGCTACACCTTC.

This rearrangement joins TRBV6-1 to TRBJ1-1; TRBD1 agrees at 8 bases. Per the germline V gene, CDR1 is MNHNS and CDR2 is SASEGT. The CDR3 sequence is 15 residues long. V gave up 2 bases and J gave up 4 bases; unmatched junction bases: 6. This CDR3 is CASSETPGGGTEAFF. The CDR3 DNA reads TGTGCCAGCAGTGAAACGCCAGGGGGCGGCACTGAAGCTTTCTTT.

Here the CDR3 DNA reads TGCGCCAGCAGCCTAGGCATGGGCGGGGGCCCTTACACCGGGGAGCTGTTTTTT. Protein product: CASSLGMGGGPYTGELFF. V and J are TRBV4-3 and TRBJ2-2; TRBD2 might be the D (7 bases). The CDR3 has 18 residues. The germline V and J ends were trimmed by 4 bases and 3 bases, with 21 bases remaining between them. Looked up from germline, CDR1 is LGHNA and CDR2 is YSLEER.

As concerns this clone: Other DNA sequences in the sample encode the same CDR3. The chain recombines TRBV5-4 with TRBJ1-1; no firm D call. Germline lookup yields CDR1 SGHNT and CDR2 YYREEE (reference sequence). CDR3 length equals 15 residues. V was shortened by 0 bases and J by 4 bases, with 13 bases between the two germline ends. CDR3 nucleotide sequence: TGTGCCAGCAGCTTGGACTTGGGAGGTCTCACTGAAGCTTTCTTT. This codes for CASSLDLGGLTEAFF.